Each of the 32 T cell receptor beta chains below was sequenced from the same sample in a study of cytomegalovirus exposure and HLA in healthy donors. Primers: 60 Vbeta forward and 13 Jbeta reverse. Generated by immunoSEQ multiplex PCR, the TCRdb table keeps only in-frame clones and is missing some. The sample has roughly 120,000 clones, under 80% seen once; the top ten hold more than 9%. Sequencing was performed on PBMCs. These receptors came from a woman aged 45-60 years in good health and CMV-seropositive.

CDR3 DNA sequence: TGTGCCAGCTCACCAAGAGCAGGGATCTCGAACACCGGGGAGCTGTTTTTT. It codes for CASSPRAGISNTGELFF. The rearrangement links TRBV18 to TRBJ2-2; possibly TRBD1 for D (5 bases). Germline V gene data show CDR1 as KGHSH and CDR2 as LQKENI. Trimming took off 2 bases at V and 0 bases at J, with 13 bases between the two ends. CDR3 length: 17 amino acids. Looking up the rest from reference TRBV18 and TRBJ2-2 gives the full variable domain: NAGVMQNPRHLVRRRGQEARLRCSPMKGHSHVYWYRQLPEEGLKFMVYLQKENIIDESGMPKERFSAEFPKEGPSILRIQQVVRGDSAAYFCASSPRAGISNTGELFFGEGSRLTVL.

The CDR3 region has the DNA TGTGCCACCAGCAGAGTGGACAGCCCAGGCTACGAGCAGTACTTC. Amino acid sequence: CATSRVDSPGYEQYF. The chain carries TRBV15 and TRBJ2-7; tentative D call: TRBD1 (6 bases). The CDR3 consists of 15 residues. Germline V gene data show CDR1 as LNHNV and CDR2 as YYDKDF (reference sequence). Trimming shortened V by 1 base and J by 3 bases, and 13 bases separated the two germline ends.

The CDR3 loop reads CASSPNAGPFTEAFF. In DNA form, the CDR3 reads TGTGCCAGCAGCCCTAACGCGGGACCCTTCACTGAAGCTTTCTTT. The V gene is TRBV14, the J gene TRBJ1-1, with D perhaps matching TRBD1 (5 bases). Germline V gene sequence: CDR1 SGHDN, CDR2 FVKESK. CDR3 length: 15 amino acids. The V and J ends lost 4 bases and 4 bases respectively, with 16 bases between them.

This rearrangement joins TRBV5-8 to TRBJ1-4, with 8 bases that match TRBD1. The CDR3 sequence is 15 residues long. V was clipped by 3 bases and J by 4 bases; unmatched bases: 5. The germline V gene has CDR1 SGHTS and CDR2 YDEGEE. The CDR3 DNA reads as TGTGCCAGCAGCTACGGACAGGGACGTAATGAAAAACTGTTTTTT. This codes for CASSYGQGRNEKLFF.

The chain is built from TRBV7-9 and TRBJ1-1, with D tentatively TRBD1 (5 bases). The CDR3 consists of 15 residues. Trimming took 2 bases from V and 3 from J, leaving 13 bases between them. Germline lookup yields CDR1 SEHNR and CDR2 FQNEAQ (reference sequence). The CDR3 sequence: CASSLRSGSDTEAFF. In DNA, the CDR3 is TGTGCCAGCAGCTTACGTTCAGGGTCTGACACTGAAGCTTTCTTT.

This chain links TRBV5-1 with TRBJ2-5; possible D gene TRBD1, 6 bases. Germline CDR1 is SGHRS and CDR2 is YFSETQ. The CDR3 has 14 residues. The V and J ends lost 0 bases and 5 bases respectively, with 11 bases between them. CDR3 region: CASSLASGDETQYF. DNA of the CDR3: TGCGCCAGCAGCTTGGCGTCAGGGGACGAGACCCAGTACTTC. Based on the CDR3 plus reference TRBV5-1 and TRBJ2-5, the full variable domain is KAGVTQTPRYLIKTRGQQVTLSCSPISGHRSVSWYQQTPGQGLQFLFEYFSETQRNKGNFPGRFSGRQFSNSRSEMNVSTLELGDSALYLCASSLASGDETQYFGPGTRLLVL.

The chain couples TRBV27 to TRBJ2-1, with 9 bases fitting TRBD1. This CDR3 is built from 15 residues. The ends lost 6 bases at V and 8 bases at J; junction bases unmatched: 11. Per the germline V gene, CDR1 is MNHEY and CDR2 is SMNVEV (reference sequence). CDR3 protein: CASRLTGTGFHEQFF. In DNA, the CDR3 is TGTGCCAGCAGGCTAACCGGGACAGGGTTCCATGAGCAGTTCTTC.

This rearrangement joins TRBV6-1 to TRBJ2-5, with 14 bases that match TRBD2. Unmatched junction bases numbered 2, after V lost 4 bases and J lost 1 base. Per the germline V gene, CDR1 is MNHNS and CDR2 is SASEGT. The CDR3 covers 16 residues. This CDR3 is CASSAGLAGGQETQYF. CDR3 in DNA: TGTGCCAGCAGTGCAGGACTAGCGGGGGGCCAAGAGACCCAGTACTTC.

DNA for the CDR3: TGTGCCAGCAGCGCATCATCTACAGGGGACACCATATATTTT. It encodes CASSASSTGDTIYF. This rearrangement joins TRBV7-8 to TRBJ1-3; the match to TRBD1 covers 7 bases. The CDR3 runs to 14 residues. Trimming removed 5 bases from V and 8 bases from J; junction bases left unmatched: 9. The germline V gene encodes CDR1 SGHVS and CDR2 FQNEAQ.

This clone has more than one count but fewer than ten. Here the CDR3 DNA reads TGTGCCAGTAGTAGGGGACTTGCCACAGATACGCAGTATTTT. It codes for CASSRGLATDTQYF. J is TRBJ2-3 and V is TRBV19; a weak D match, TRBD2 (6 bases). The V end was cut by 4 bases, the J end by 2 bases, with 10 bases between. CDR3 size: 14 residues. Germline V CDR1 and CDR2: LNHDA, SQIVND (reference sequence).

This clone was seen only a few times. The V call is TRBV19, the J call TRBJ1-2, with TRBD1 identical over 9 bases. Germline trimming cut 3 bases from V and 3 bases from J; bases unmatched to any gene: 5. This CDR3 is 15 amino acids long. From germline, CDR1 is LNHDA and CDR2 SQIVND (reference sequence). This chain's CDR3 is CASSIRDRADYGYTF. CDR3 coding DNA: TGTGCCAGTAGTATCCGGGACAGGGCTGACTATGGCTACACCTTC.

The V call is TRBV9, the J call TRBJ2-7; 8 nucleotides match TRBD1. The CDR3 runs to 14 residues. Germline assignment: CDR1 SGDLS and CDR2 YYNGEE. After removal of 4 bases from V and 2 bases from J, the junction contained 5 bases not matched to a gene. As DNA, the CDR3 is TGTGCCAGCAGCTTAGGACAGGGTGCCTACGAGCAGTACTTC. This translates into CASSLGQGAYEQYF.

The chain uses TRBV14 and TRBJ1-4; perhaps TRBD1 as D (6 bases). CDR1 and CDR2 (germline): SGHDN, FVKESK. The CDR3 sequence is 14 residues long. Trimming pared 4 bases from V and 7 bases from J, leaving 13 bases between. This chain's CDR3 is CASSRGGAGEKLFF. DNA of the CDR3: TGTGCCAGCAGCCGGGGGGGGGCGGGTGAAAAACTGTTTTTT.

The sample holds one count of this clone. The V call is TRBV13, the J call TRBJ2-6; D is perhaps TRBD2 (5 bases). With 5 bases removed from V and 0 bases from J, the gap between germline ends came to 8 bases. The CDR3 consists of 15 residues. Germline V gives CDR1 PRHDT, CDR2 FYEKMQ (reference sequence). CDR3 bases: TGTGCCAGCAGCCCCCGGGGCTCTGGGGCCAACGTCCTGACTTTC. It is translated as CASSPRGSGANVLTF.

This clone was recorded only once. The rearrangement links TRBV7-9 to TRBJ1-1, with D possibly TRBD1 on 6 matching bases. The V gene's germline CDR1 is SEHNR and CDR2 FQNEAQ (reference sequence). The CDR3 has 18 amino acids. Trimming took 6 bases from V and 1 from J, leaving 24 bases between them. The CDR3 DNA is TGTGCCAGCAGTACCGACGGGGCCCCCGGACAGACGAACACTGAAGCTTTCTTT. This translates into CASSTDGAPGQTNTEAFF.

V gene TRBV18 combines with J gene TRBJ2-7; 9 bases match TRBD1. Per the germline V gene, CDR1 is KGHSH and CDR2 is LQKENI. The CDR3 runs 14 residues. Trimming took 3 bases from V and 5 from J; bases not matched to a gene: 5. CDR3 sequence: CASSPRRDRDEQYF. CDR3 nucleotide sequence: TGTGCCAGCTCACCCCGCAGGGACAGGGACGAGCAGTACTTC.

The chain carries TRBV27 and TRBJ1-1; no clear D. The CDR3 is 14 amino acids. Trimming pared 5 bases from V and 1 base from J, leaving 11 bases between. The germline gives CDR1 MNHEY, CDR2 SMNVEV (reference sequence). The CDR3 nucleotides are TGTGCCAGCAGTCCTCGACGGGAGAACACTGAAGCTTTCTTT. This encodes CASSPRRENTEAFF.

CDR3 residues: CSVNTGAEQYF. As DNA, the CDR3 is TGCAGCGTTAACACAGGGGCTGAGCAGTACTTC. The chain recombines TRBV29-1 with TRBJ2-7, with 7 bases matching TRBD1. The CDR3 runs to 11 residues. Germline-derived CDR1 and CDR2 are SQVTM and ANQGSEA. The J segment lost 7 bases and the V segment lost 5 bases, leaving 5 bases of the junction unmatched.

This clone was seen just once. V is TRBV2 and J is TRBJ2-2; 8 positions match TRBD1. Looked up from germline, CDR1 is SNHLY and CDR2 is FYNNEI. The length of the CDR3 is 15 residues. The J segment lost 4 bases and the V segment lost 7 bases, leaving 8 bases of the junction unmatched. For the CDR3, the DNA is TGTGCCAGCAAGAACCCACAGGGGGTCACCGGGGAGCTGTTTTTT. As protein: CASKNPQGVTGELFF.

The chain's CDR3 is CASSLDSGSLYEQYF. The CDR3 nucleotides read TGTGCCAGCAGTTTAGATAGCGGGAGTCTCTACGAGCAGTACTTC. The rearrangement links TRBV27 to TRBJ2-7; TRBD2 matches at 9 bases. The V segment lost 2 bases and the J segment 3 bases; nucleotides outside the gene matches: 5. CDR3 length: 15 amino acids. The germline V gene encodes CDR1 MNHEY and CDR2 SMNVEV (reference sequence).

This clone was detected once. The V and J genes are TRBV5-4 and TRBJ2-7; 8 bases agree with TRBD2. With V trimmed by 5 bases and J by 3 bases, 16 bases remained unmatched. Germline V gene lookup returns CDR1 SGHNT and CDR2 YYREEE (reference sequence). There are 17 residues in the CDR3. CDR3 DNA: TGTGCCAGCAGTGCCGGAGGAAACCTCGGGACTAGCTACGAGCAGTACTTC. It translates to CASSAGGNLGTSYEQYF.

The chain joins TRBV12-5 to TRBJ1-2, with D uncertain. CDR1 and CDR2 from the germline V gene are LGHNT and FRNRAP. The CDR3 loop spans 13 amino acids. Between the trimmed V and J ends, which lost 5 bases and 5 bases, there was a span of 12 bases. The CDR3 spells CASGPQTMYGYTF. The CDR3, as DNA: TGTGCTAGTGGTCCCCAAACTATGTATGGCTACACCTTC. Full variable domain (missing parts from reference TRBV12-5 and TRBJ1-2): DARVTQTPRHKVTEMGQEVTMRCQPILGHNTVFWYRQTMMQGLELLAYFRNRAPLDDSGMPKDRFSAEMPDATLATLKIQPSEPRDSAVYFCASGPQTMYGYTFGSGTRLTVV.

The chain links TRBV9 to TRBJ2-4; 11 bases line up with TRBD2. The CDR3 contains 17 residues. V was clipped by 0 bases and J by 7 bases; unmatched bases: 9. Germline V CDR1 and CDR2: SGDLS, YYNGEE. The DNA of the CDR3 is TGTGCCAGCAGCGTAGCGGCCCTAGCGGGAGGAATGAACATTCAGTACTTC. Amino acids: CASSVAALAGGMNIQYF.

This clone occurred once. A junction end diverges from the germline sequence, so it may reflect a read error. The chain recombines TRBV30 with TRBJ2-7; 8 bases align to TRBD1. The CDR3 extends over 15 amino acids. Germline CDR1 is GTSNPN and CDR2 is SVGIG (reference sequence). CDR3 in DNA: TGTGCCTGGAGTGTTTACCGGACAGGGTCCTCCGAGCAGTACTTC. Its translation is CAWSVYRTGSSEQYF.

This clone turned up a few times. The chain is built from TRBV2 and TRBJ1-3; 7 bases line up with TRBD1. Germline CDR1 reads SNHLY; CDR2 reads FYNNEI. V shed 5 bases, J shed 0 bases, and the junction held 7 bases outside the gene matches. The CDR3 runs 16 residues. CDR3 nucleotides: TGTGCCAGCAGTTCAACAGGGGTCCACTCTGGAAACACCATATATTTT. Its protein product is CASSSTGVHSGNTIYF.

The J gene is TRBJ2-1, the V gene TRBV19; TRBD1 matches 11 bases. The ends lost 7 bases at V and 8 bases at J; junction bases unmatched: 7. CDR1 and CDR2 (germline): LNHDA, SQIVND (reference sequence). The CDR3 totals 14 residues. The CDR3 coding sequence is TGTGCCAGTACAAAGGGACAGGGGGGCGATGAGCAGTTCTTC. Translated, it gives CASTKGQGGDEQFF.

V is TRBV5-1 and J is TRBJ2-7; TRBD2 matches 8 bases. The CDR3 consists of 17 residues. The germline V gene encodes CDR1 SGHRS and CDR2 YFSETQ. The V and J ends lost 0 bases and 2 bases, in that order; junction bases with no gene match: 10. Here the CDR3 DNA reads TGCGCCAGCAGCTTGGTATCGAGCGGGAGTGCGGCCTACGAGCAGTACTTC. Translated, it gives CASSLVSSGSAAYEQYF.

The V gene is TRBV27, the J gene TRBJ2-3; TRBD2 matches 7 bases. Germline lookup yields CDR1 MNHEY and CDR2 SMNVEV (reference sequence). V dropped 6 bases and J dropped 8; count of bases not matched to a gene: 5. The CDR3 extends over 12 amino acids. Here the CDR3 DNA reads TGTGCCAGCAGAGGCCCGGGAGGTACGCAGTATTTT. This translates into CASRGPGGTQYF.

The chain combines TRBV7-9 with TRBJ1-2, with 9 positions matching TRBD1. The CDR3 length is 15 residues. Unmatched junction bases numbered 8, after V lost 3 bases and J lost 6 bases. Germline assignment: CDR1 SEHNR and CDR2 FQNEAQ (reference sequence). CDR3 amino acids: CASSFPSGQGNGYTF. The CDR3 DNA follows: TGTGCCAGCAGCTTCCCCTCCGGACAGGGGAATGGCTACACCTTC.

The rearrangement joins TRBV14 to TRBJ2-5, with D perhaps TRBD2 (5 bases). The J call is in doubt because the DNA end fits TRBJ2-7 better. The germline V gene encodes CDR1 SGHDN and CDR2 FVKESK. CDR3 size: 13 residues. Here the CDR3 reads CASSQGLFYEQYF. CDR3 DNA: TGTGCCAGCAGCCAAGGACTATTCTACGAGCAGTACTTC.

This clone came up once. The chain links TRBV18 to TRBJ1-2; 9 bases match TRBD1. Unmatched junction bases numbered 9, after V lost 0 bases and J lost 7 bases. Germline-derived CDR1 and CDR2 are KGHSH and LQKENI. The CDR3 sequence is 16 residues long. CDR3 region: CASSPPGGQGLGGYTF. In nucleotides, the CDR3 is TGTGCCAGCTCACCACCGGGTGGACAGGGGCTAGGTGGCTACACCTTC.

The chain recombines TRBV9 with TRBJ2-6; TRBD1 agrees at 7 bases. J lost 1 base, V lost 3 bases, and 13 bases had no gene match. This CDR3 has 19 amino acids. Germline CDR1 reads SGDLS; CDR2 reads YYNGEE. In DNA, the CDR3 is TGTGCCAGCAGCGCGTATCAGCGACAGGGATTATCTGGGGCCAACGTCCTGACTTTC. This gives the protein CASSAYQRQGLSGANVLTF.